This record concerns one T cell receptor beta chain sequence. This sample was included in a study of cytomegalovirus exposure and HLA in healthy donors. In the PCR, 60 Vbeta and 13 Jbeta primers were used. TCRdb keeps only in-frame clones here, not all; method: immunoSEQ multiplex PCR. Among 70,000 to 85,000 clones, 63% were seen once, and the ten largest hold around 5%. CDR3 size: 13 residues. Trimming removed 1 base from V and 6 bases from J, with 9 bases in between. Germline CDR1 is LNHDA and CDR2 is SQIVND (reference sequence). This TCR came from a man aged 25 to 40 in good health and CMV-seropositive. The rearrangement joins TRBV19 to TRBJ1-2, with TRBD1 as a possible D gene (5 bases). The sequencing sample was made of PBMCs. Here the CDR3 DNA reads TGTGCCAGTAGTATAGGCACAGGCAATGGCTACACCTTC. It is translated as CASSIGTGNGYTF.